These 15 T cell receptor beta chains were sequenced from one sample in a study of low-dose radiotherapy and immunotherapy resistance in tumors. TRAV- and TRBV-specific primers, spanning alpha and beta chains, primed first-strand cDNA. With a V-primer adapter and a constant-region primer, TCRs were amplified for 20 PCR cycles. One entry per CDR3 protein results from TCRdb running MiXCR on the reads. The data show just over 90,000 distinct CDR3 sequences, more than 20% seen once. Time point defined: after trial treatment. Noted treatment: LDRT plus nivolumab, ipilimumab, low-dose cyclophosphamide and aspirin (RACIN trial). This material consisted of PBMCs, taken after low-dose radiotherapy plus immunotherapy. The receptor source for this set is a female donor with ovarian cancer.

Ten or more counts support this clonotype. The V call is TRBV12-5, the J call TRBJ2-2, with D possibly being TRBD1 or TRBD2 (5 bases each). Germline-derived CDR1 and CDR2 are LGHNT and FRNRAP. The CDR3 covers 17 residues. V shed 1 base and J shed 0 bases, with 12 bases lying between them. The CDR3 DNA follows: TGTGCTAGTGGTTTGGATCAGGGACCCACGAACACCGGGGAGCTGTTTTTT. This translates into CASGLDQGPTNTGELFF.

In its sample, this clonotype was seen many times. The J gene is TRBJ2-2, the V gene TRBV4-1; D uncertain. This CDR3 has 17 residues. Germline assignment: CDR1 MGHRA and CDR2 YSYEKL. V gave up 0 bases and J gave up 0 bases, with 11 bases separating them. The CDR3 sequence is CASSQEDGGANTGELFF. The CDR3 DNA reads as TGCGCCAGCAGCCAAGAAGACGGCGGCGCGAACACCGGGGAGCTGTTTTTT.

Comments on this clonotype: This probably arose from a read error, given a far larger clone one base away. The chain combines TRBV5-6 with TRBJ2-7; weak D call: TRBD1 (5 bases). Trimming took off 4 bases at V and 7 bases at J, with 15 bases between the two ends. This CDR3 is built from 13 residues. Germline CDR1 is SGHDT and CDR2 is YYEEEE. The DNA of the CDR3 is TGTGCCAGCAGCGGCGCAGGGCTCTATGAGCAGTACTTC. Protein: CASSGAGLYEQYF.

This clonotype was seen repeatedly, ten times or more. V gene TRBV20-1 combines with J gene TRBJ2-5, with TRBD2 matching 8 bases. Germline V gives CDR1 DFQATT, CDR2 SNEGSKA (reference sequence). This CDR3 spans 15 amino acids. After removal of 6 bases from V and 3 bases from J, the junction contained 12 bases not matched to a gene. CDR3 residues: CSAQRESLIEETQYF. The DNA of the CDR3 is TGCAGTGCCCAGCGGGAGTCCTTGATAGAAGAGACCCAGTACTTC.

This rearrangement joins TRBV30 to TRBJ2-3, with D perhaps TRBD2 (6 bases). The CDR3 sequence is 14 residues long. The germline CDR1 and CDR2 sequences are GTSNPN and SVGIG (reference sequence). V lost 4 bases and J 3 bases, leaving 14 bases between the germline ends. The DNA for the CDR3 is TGTGCCTGGACGGTGGGGGGTGGGACAGATACGCAGTATTTT. As protein: CAWTVGGGTDTQYF.

This clonotype has at least ten counts. The CDR3 is CASSARDRGTEAFF. CDR3 nucleotide sequence: TGCGCCAGCAGCGCCAGGGACAGGGGGACTGAAGCTTTCTTT. The V and J genes are TRBV5-1 and TRBJ1-1, with 11 nucleotides matching TRBD1. The CDR3 is 14 residues long. The V segment lost 4 bases and the J segment 5 bases; nucleotides outside the gene matches: 4. CDR1 and CDR2 from the germline V gene are SGHRS and YFSETQ.

This chain uses TRBV6-2 or TRBV6-3 with TRBJ2-1; 11 bases align to TRBD2. The CDR3 has 16 residues. V was pared by 6 bases and J by 8 bases, with 12 bases of the junction left unmatched. CDR1 MNHEY and CDR2 SVGEGT come from the germline V gene. The CDR3 DNA is TGTGCCAGCAGCCGTACTACTAGCGGGGGTTTGGATGAGCAGTTCTTC. Translation: CASSRTTSGGLDEQFF.

This clonotype was picked up one time. This chain joins TRBV5-4 and TRBJ2-7, with 13 bases fitting TRBD2. Germline CDR1 is SGHNT and CDR2 is YYREEE (reference sequence). This CDR3 contains 18 residues. Trimming at V came to 4 bases and at J to 4 bases, leaving 14 bases not matched to a gene. Written as DNA, the CDR3 is TGTGCCAGCAGCCCCCGAGGGACTAGCGGGGCCGGGGAATACGAGCAGTACTTC. Translation: CASSPRGTSGAGEYEQYF.

Comments on this clonotype: Given a far larger clone just one base away, this is likely a sequencing read error. The chain has TRBV7-2 and TRBJ2-1; 10 bases match TRBD1. Germline CDR1 is SGHTA and CDR2 is FQGNSA. The CDR3 extends over 13 amino acids. V was clipped by 5 bases and J by 13 bases; unmatched bases: 8. The CDR3 sequence is CASSRDRGETQFF. For the CDR3, the DNA is TGTGCCAGCAGCCGGGACAGGGGAGAGACCCAGTTCTTC. The entire variable domain, with the rest obtained from reference TRBV7-2 and TRBJ2-1, is as follows: GAGVSQSPSNKVTEKGKDVELRCDPISGHTALYWYRQSLGQGLEFLIYFQGNSAPDKSGLPSDRFSAERTGGSVSTLTIQRTQQEDSAVYLCASSRDRGETQFFGPGTRLTVL.

This clonotype has ten or more counts. The genes are TRBV5-5 and TRBJ1-1; TRBD1 matches 9 bases. After removal of 4 bases from V and 0 bases from J, the junction contained 19 bases not matched to a gene. Germline V lookup: CDR1 SGHKS, CDR2 YYEKEE (reference sequence). CDR3 size: 20 residues. CDR3 residues: CASSGAHLNRGRILNTEAFF. The CDR3 DNA sequence: TGTGCCAGCAGCGGAGCCCATTTGAACAGGGGGCGCATATTGAACACTGAAGCTTTCTTT.

A word on this clonotype: A read error is the likely source, as a far larger clone sits one nucleotide away. The genes are TRBV6-5 and TRBJ2-1; unclear D gene. From germline, CDR1 is MNHEY and CDR2 SVGAGI. V gave up 5 bases and J gave up 1 base, with 18 bases separating them. The CDR3 extends over 17 amino acids. CDR3 protein: CASSEEGPPPSYNEQFF. The CDR3 bases are TGTGCCAGCAGTGAAGAAGGTCCGCCGCCTTCCTACAATGAGCAGTTCTTC.

Ten or more counts support this clonotype. This chain uses TRBV6-2 or TRBV6-3 with TRBJ1-1; 7 bases line up with TRBD1. Germline V gene sequence: CDR1 MNHEY, CDR2 SVGEGT. CDR3 length equals 14 residues. Germline trimming cut 6 bases from V and 0 bases from J; bases unmatched to any gene: 4. This chain's CDR3 is CASRRDSMNTEAFF. CDR3 DNA sequence: TGTGCCAGCAGAAGGGACAGCATGAACACTGAAGCTTTCTTT.

This clonotype was counted many times. V gene TRBV25-1 combines with J gene TRBJ2-1; D may match TRBD1 or TRBD2 (5 bases each). V was clipped by 1 base and J by 1 base, with 14 bases between them. Germline V CDR1 and CDR2: MGHDK, SYGVNS. This CDR3 has 17 amino acids. The CDR3 sequence: CASSESRGFASYNEQFF. In DNA, the CDR3 is TGTGCCAGCAGTGAATCGAGGGGCTTCGCGTCCTACAATGAGCAGTTCTTC.

This clonotype was seen repeatedly, ten times or more. This chain connects TRBV4-2 to TRBJ1-5; 8 nucleotides line up with TRBD1. Germline CDR1 LGHNA, CDR2 YNFKEQ. V lost 4 bases, J lost 0 bases, and 8 bases stayed unmatched. The CDR3 runs to 17 residues. CDR3 nucleotides: TGTGCCAGCAGCCTTATACGGGGACAGGTTAGCAATCAGCCCCAGCATTTT. As protein: CASSLIRGQVSNQPQHF.

This clonotype was observed many times. This chain links TRBV5-5 with TRBJ1-5; 7 bases fit TRBD1. V shed 3 bases, J shed 2 bases, and the junction held 8 bases outside the gene matches. CDR3 size: 16 residues. Germline V gene data show CDR1 as SGHKS and CDR2 as YYEKEE (reference sequence). The CDR3 DNA sequence: TGTGCCAGCAGCTCGCGACAGGGAATCGGCAATCAGCCCCAGCATTTT. This translates into CASSSRQGIGNQPQHF.